This TCR beta chain is drawn from a study of cytomegalovirus exposure and HLA in healthy donors. On this clone: As yet, its antigen is unknown.

V gave up 0 bases and J gave up 0 bases, with 9 bases separating them. CDR3 length: 16 amino acids. The germline V gene has CDR1 KGHSH and CDR2 LQKENI. Study-wide points: Further analysis, carried out later, found HLA-associated TCR beta chains more clonally expanded than equally common other chains. CMV serostatus stood as the only immune exposure information on hand. Rarity marked most TCR sequences, yet some public TCRs occurred in many donors.

60 Vbeta and 13 Jbeta primers were used in PCR. Assay: immunoSEQ multiplex PCR; the TCRdb copy retains only in-frame clones and omits some. This table has 100,000 to 130,000 clones, 74% appearing once. The receptor was derived from a woman aged 40-49 years in good health and CMV-seropositive. What was sequenced was PBMCs. The J gene is TRBJ1-3, the V gene TRBV18, with D possibly TRBD1 on 6 matching bases. The CDR3 DNA follows: TGTGCCAGCTCACCACCGACAGGTGACTCTGGAAACACCATATATTTT. It yields the protein CASSPPTGDSGNTIYF.